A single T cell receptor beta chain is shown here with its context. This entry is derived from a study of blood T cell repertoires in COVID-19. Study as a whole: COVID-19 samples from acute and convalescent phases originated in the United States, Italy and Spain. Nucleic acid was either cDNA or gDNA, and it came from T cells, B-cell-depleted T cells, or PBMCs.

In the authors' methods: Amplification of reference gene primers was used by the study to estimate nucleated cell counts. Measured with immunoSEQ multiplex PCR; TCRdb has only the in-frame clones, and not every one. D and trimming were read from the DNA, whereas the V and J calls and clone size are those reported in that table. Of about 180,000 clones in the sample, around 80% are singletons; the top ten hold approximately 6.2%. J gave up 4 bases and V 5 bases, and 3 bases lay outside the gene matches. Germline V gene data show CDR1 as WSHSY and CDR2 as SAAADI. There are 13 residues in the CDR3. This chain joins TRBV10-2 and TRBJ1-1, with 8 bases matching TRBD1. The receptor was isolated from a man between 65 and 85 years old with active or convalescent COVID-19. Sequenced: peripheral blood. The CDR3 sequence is CASSYTGGTEAFF. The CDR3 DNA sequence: TGCGCCAGCAGTTATACAGGGGGCACTGAAGCTTTCTTT.